A selection of T cell receptor beta chains follows, all from one sample in a study of blood T cell repertoires in COVID-19. The table came from immunoSEQ multiplex PCR; TCRdb's copy has only in-frame clones and leaves some out. Of more than 45,000 clones listed, roughly 88% are singletons. The sequenced material came from peripheral blood. The receptors here all came from a human donor in a cohort sampled during active COVID-19. CDR3s include the opening cysteine and the closing phenylalanine or tryptophan. The order of the fields is D gene, V gene, J gene, clone size, CDR3 DNA, CDR3 protein. D genes are given only for firm matches. A clone size is listed for some rows: how often the clone was seen (once, few, many), or a class if it is expanded.

d_call: -; v_call: TRBV19; j_call: TRBJ1-1; clone_size: -; cdr3_nt: TGTGCCAGTAGTATCGGGGGTACGACTGAAGCTTTCTTT; cdr3_aa: CASSIGGTTEAFF
d_call: TRBD2; v_call: TRBV30; j_call: TRBJ2-1; clone_size: once; cdr3_nt: TGTGCCTGGAGACTAGCGGGAGCGTGGAATGAGCAGTTCTTC; cdr3_aa: CAWRLAGAWNEQFF
d_call: -; v_call: TRBV18; j_call: TRBJ2-1; clone_size: -; cdr3_nt: TGTGCCAGCTCACCTGGGGGAGGCGCCTACAATGAGCAGTTCTTC; cdr3_aa: CASSPGGGAYNEQFF
d_call: TRBD2; v_call: TRBV4-2; j_call: TRBJ2-1; clone_size: -; cdr3_nt: TGTGCCAGCAGCCAGGCCCTAGCGGGAGCGGCCTACAATGAGCAGTTCTTC; cdr3_aa: CASSQALAGAAYNEQFF
d_call: TRBD1; v_call: TRBV4-1; j_call: TRBJ2-7; clone_size: -; cdr3_nt: TGCGCCAGCAGCCTCCGGGACAGGGTTTACGAGCAGTACTTC; cdr3_aa: CASSLRDRVYEQYF
d_call: -; v_call: TRBV6-5; j_call: TRBJ1-6; clone_size: -; cdr3_nt: TGTGCCAGCAGTTTGTCGGATAATTCACCCCTCCACTTT; cdr3_aa: CASSLSDNSPLHF
d_call: TRBD2; v_call: TRBV29-1; j_call: TRBJ2-1; clone_size: -; cdr3_nt: TGCAGCGTTTATCAAAGCGGGAGCTCCTACAATGAGCAGTTCTTC; cdr3_aa: CSVYQSGSSYNEQFF
d_call: TRBD1; v_call: TRBV6-5; j_call: TRBJ2-1; clone_size: -; cdr3_nt: TGTGCCAGCAGTTATAACGCCGGGACAGGGTCGTTCTTC; cdr3_aa: CASSYNAGTGSFF
d_call: TRBD2; v_call: TRBV28; j_call: TRBJ2-3; clone_size: -; cdr3_nt: TGTGCCAGCAGTTTAGAGACTAGCGGGAGTGAGGTAGATACGCAGTATTTT; cdr3_aa: CASSLETSGSEVDTQYF
d_call: TRBD2; v_call: TRBV7-9; j_call: TRBJ2-7; clone_size: -; cdr3_nt: TGTGCCAGCAGCCCGGGAGGGACTAGCTTATACGAGCAGTACTTC; cdr3_aa: CASSPGGTSLYEQYF